This TCR beta chain comes out of a study of blood T cell repertoires in COVID-19. TCRdb's table, derived via immunoSEQ multiplex PCR, lists solely in-frame clones and lacks some. The sample includes roughly 250,000 clones, 85% to 90% of them seen just once. This clone was recorded only once. The CDR3 loop spans 15 amino acids. With 7 bases clipped from V and 7 bases from J, the junction kept 13 bases outside the gene matches. Germline loops: CDR1 SGHRS, CDR2 YFSETQ. The sample comprised peripheral blood. The chain recombines TRBV5-1 with TRBJ2-1; 8 positions agree with TRBD2. This sequence was found in a middle-aged woman with acute or convalescent COVID-19. This CDR3 is CASFPSERGGNEQFF. The DNA of the CDR3 is TGCGCCAGCTTCCCCTCTGAGCGCGGGGGGAATGAGCAGTTCTTC.